The T cell receptor beta chain described here comes from a study of cytomegalovirus exposure and HLA in healthy donors. The CDR3 contains 16 residues. The germline V gene encodes CDR1 MDHEN and CDR2 SYDVKM. V shed 2 bases, J shed 6 bases, and the junction held 11 bases outside the gene matches. Study-wide findings and caveats: For most TCR sequences rarity was the rule, although some public TCRs occurred in many donors. Prediction of most subjects' HLA-A and HLA-B alleles by TCR beta sequences was reportedly accurate.

This cohort consisted of healthy bone marrow donors. Despite likely unrecorded immune exposures, the donors were nominally healthy at the time of sampling. Use of 60 Vbeta and 13 Jbeta primers characterized the PCR. Method: immunoSEQ multiplex PCR; TCRdb's copy keeps in-frame clones and lacks some. In the table there are 25,000 to 35,000 clones, 35% to 50% of which are singletons. The table lists this clone with a few counts. What it binds is unknown. The sequencing input was PBMCs. The sequence was obtained from a woman aged 45-60 years in good health and CMV-seronegative. The chain has TRBV28 and TRBJ1-1; 8 bases align to TRBD1. The CDR3 DNA reads as TGTGCCAGCAGTTTAGGCCAGGGGGCAGGTAAGGCTGAAGCTTTCTTT. This gives the protein CASSLGQGAGKAEAFF.